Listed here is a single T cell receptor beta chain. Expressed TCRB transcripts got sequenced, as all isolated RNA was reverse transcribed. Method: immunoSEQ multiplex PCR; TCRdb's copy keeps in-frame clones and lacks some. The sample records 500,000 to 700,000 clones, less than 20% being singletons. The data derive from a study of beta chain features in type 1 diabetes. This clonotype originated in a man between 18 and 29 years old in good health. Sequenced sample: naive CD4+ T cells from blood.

The CDR3 loop reads CASSLTRGQFQPQHF. CDR3 nucleotides: TGTGCCAGCAGCCTAACCAGGGGACAATTTCAGCCCCAGCATTTT. J is TRBJ1-5 and V is TRBV7-2; weak D call: TRBD1 (6 bases). Germline assignment: CDR1 SGHTA and CDR2 FQGNSA. This CDR3 has 15 residues. V lost 5 bases and J 6 bases, leaving 17 bases between the germline ends.